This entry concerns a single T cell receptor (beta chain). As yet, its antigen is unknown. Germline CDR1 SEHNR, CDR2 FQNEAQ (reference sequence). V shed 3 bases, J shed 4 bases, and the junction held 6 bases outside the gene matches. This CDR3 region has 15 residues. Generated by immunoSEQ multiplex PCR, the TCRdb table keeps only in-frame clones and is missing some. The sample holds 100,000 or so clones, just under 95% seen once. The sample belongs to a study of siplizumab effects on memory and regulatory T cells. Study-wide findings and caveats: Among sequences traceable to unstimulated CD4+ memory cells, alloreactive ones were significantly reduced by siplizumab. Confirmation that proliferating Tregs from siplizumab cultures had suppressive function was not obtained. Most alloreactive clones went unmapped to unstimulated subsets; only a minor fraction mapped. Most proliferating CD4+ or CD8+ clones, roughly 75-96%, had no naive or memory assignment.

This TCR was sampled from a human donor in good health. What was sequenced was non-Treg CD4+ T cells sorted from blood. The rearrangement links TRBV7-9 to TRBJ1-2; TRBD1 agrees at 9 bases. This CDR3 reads CASSLPGTGTYGYTF. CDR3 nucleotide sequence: TGTGCCAGCAGCTTGCCCGGGACAGGGACCTATGGCTACACCTTC. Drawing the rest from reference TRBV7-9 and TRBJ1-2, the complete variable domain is DTGVSQNPRHKITKRGQNVTFRCDPISEHNRLYWYRQTLGQGPEFLTYFQNEAQLEKSRLLSDRFSAERPKGSFSTLEIQRTEQGDSAMYLCASSLPGTGTYGYTFGSGTRLTVV.